The clone carrying this T cell receptor beta chain is labeled large. Its antigen is not identified. At one end, the junction sequence differs from germline, possibly due to a read error. TCRdb reanalysed the multiplex PCR reads using MiXCR and keeps one entry per CDR3 protein. This repertoire shows about 2,000 distinct CDR3 sequences, 1.3% found once; its top ten account for under 20%. Overall study results and limits: Tumor-infiltrating Treg TCR alpha and beta sequences overlapped most with tumor naive CD4+ T cells, then blood naive. Tumor memory CD4+ T cell TCR gene usage clustered with blood and lymph node memory CD4+ cells and lymph node naive CD4+ cells.

The source is a female donor with breast cancer. Sequencing was performed on naive CD4+ T cells sorted from blood. As for subset: naive CD4+ T cells, CD4+CD45RA+CD25-.

CDR3 in amino acids: CASSSTGISSSSFF. The CDR3 nucleotides read TGTGCCAGCAGCTCGACAGGGATCTCTTCTTCGTCGTTCTTC. V and J are TRBV12-3 or TRBV12-4 and TRBJ1-2; 7 positions match TRBD1. This CDR3 is built from 14 residues.